This record looks at one TCR beta chain sequence and its context. Its target is unknown. These data come from a study of OX40 agonist ivuxolimab in advanced cancers. As for the study in general: Patients were dosed intravenously with ivuxolimab at 0.01 to 10 mg/kg every 2 weeks. A history of anti-PD-1, anti-PD-L1 or anti-CTLA-4 therapy was acceptable, and roughly 40% had some. Study-wide results and limits: Within 6 weeks, CD4+ and CD8+ blood T cells expanded clonally at 0.1 to 3.0 mg/kg.

The CDR3 consists of 14 residues. Per the germline V gene, CDR1 is SEHNR and CDR2 is FQNEAQ (reference sequence). Clones were read by immunoSEQ multiplex PCR, and TCRdb kept only the in-frame ones, dropping some. The sample carries tens of thousands of clones, around 77% recorded once. Sequenced here: CD4+ or CD8+ T cells sorted from blood, sampled in a trial of the OX40 agonist ivuxolimab. The receptor was isolated from an adult with an advanced solid tumor such as melanoma, head and neck, liver or kidney cancer. The J gene is TRBJ2-1, the V gene TRBV7-9, with D possibly being TRBD1 (5 bases). The CDR3 bases are TGTGCTTCTCGTGGGGCAGGTACCTACAATGAGCAGTTCTTC. Encoded protein: CASRGAGTYNEQFF. Full variable domain (missing parts from reference TRBV7-9 and TRBJ2-1): DTGVSQNPRHKITKRGQNVTFRCDPISEHNRLYWYRQTLGQGPEFLTYFQNEAQLEKSRLLSDRFSAERPKGSFSTLEIQRTEQGDSAMYLCASRGAGTYNEQFFGPGTRLTVL.